Presented here are 21 T cell receptor beta chains from one specimen sequenced in a study of breast tumors, draining lymph nodes, adjacent tissues (TCRdb year 2016). Library method: multiplex PCR. The sequencer was an Illumina HiSeq 2000. TCRdb reran the public reads through fastp at Q25 and MiXCR, keeping productive beta chains. Identical CDR3 protein sequences are pooled into one entry, listed with their most common genes and DNA. The sample includes some 170,000 distinct CDR3 sequences, with 30% to 40% observed a single time. Of the sample, more than 3.5% falls within the top ten clones. The lymph node samples were taken from the axillary draining lymph nodes of breast cancer patients. Sequencing was carried out using axillary lymph node tissue. The receptors stem from a female donor with breast cancer. Some clones in this sample may be carry-over from other donors' samples.

This sequence joins TRBV6-5 and TRBJ1-1; 7 nucleotides agree with TRBD1. The ends lost 2 bases at V and 5 bases at J; junction bases unmatched: 11. This CDR3 has 16 amino acids. Germline V gives CDR1 MNHEY, CDR2 SVGAGI. The CDR3: CASSYATTGVVTEAFF. Written as DNA, the CDR3 is TGTGCCAGCAGTTACGCAACAACAGGGGTTGTAACTGAAGCTTTCTTT.

This clonotype showed up many times. The V gene is TRBV5-1, the J gene TRBJ2-3, with TRBD1 matching over 8 bases. Germline values: CDR1 SGHRS, CDR2 YFSETQ. V trimming: 0 bases; J trimming: 1 base; junction bases outside the gene matches: 4. The CDR3 has 16 residues. The CDR3 protein is CASSLVPGQGTDTQYF. As DNA, the CDR3 is TGCGCCAGCAGCTTGGTCCCGGGACAGGGCACAGATACGCAGTATTTT.

This clonotype has a count of ten or more. The CDR3 protein is CAWSVGGGVRSPLHF. The CDR3 coding sequence is TGTGCCTGGAGTGTGGGAGGGGGCGTAAGATCACCCCTCCACTTT. This chain links TRBV30 with TRBJ1-6; 7 bases match TRBD1. This CDR3 contains 15 residues. The V gene's germline CDR1 is GTSNPN and CDR2 SVGIG (reference sequence). After removal of 0 bases from V and 10 bases from J, the junction contained 9 bases not matched to a gene. The full variable domain, completed using reference TRBV30 and TRBJ1-6, is SQTIHQWPATLVQPVGSPLSLECTVEGTSNPNLYWYRQAAGRGLQLLFYSVGIGQISSEVPQNLSASRPQDRQFILSSKKLLLSDSGFYLCAWSVGGGVRSPLHFGNGTRLTVT.

This clonotype came up many times. The V gene is TRBV7-9, the J gene TRBJ2-3; D remains ambiguous. Trimming pared 3 bases from V and 6 bases from J, leaving 16 bases between. CDR1 and CDR2 (germline): SEHNR, FQNEAQ (reference sequence). CDR3 length: 15 residues. The chain's CDR3 is CASSFSPGIFDTQYF. In nucleotides, the CDR3 is TGTGCCAGCAGCTTCAGTCCGGGTATCTTCGATACGCAGTATTTT. The full variable domain, with the rest looked up from reference TRBV7-9 and TRBJ2-3, is DTGVSQNPRHKITKRGQNVTFRCDPISEHNRLYWYRQTLGQGPEFLTYFQNEAQLEKSRLLSDRFSAERPKGSFSTLEIQRTEQGDSAMYLCASSFSPGIFDTQYFGPGTRLTVL.

The rearrangement links TRBV20-1 to TRBJ1-6; 7 bases match TRBD1. Germline trimming cut 7 bases from V and 5 bases from J; bases unmatched to any gene: 2. CDR1 is DFQATT and CDR2 is SNEGSKA in the germline V gene (reference sequence). The CDR3 is 12 amino acids. The CDR3 sequence is CSVTGDNSPLHF. CDR3 nucleotide sequence: TGCAGTGTCACAGGGGATAATTCACCCCTCCACTTT.

In this sample, this clonotype turned up many times. The chain's CDR3 is CASSLRLSGSEQYF. CDR3 in DNA: TGTGCCAGCAGTTTACGTCTTTCGGGATCGGAGCAGTACTTC. The chain combines TRBV12-3 or TRBV12-4 with TRBJ2-7, with D possibly TRBD2 on 5 matching bases. Deletions cut 2 bases from V and 7 bases from J, with 15 bases between. CDR3 size: 14 residues.

CDR3 sequence: CASSQEYPGPGHTF. The CDR3 DNA reads as TGTGCCAGCAGCCAAGAATACCCGGGTCCAGGCCACACCTTC. The chain has TRBV25-1 and TRBJ1-2, with unresolved D. V lost 6 bases, J lost 12 bases, and 23 bases lay in between. The CDR3 runs to 14 residues. Germline assignment: CDR1 MGHDK and CDR2 SYGVNS.

As to this clonotype: A read error is likely, as this CDR3 ends without the conserved phenylalanine or tryptophan. V usage is TRBV6-2 or TRBV6-3 and J usage is TRBJ2-2; TRBD2 is a possible D gene (5 bases). The CDR3 contains 17 residues. From germline, CDR1 is MNHEY and CDR2 SVGEGT. The V gene lost 0 bases and the J gene lost 4 bases, with 15 bases spanning the gap. The CDR3 DNA sequence: TGTGCCAGCAGTTACTCGAAAGGAACGGACTTCACCGGGGAGCTGTTTTCT. It specifies CASSYSKGTDFTGELFS.

On this clonotype itself: A much more abundant neighbour one base away suggests this may be a read error. This chain links TRBV2 with TRBJ2-3, with TRBD2 as a possible D gene (6 bases). The CDR3 totals 16 residues. Per germline, CDR1 SNHLY and CDR2 FYNNEI. Here the CDR3 reads CAGSEAGAGVPDTQYF. The CDR3, as DNA: TGTGCCGGCAGTGAAGCGGGCGCGGGCGTACCAGATACGCAGTATTTT.

In its sample, this clonotype was seen once. The chain carries TRBV7-3 and TRBJ1-3; D gene ambiguous. Per the germline V gene, CDR1 is SGHTA and CDR2 is FQGTGA. This CDR3 is 13 amino acids long. V was clipped by 1 base and J by 4 bases, with 5 bases between them. The CDR3 spells CASSLIGGNTIYF. CDR3 nucleotide sequence: TGTGCCAGCAGCTTAATTGGGGGAAACACCATATATTTT.

This clonotype has a handful of counts. A much larger clonotype is one base distant, so this may be a read error. The V and J genes are TRBV6-1 and TRBJ2-7; TRBD1 agrees at 10 bases. Germline CDR1 reads MNHNS; CDR2 reads SASEGT. The CDR3 contains 15 residues. The V segment lost 5 bases and the J segment 6 bases; nucleotides outside the gene matches: 10. CDR3 region: CASSQVRTGGSEQYF. In DNA, the CDR3 is TGTGCCAGCAGTCAAGTGCGGACAGGGGGATCCGAGCAGTACTTC.

Details on this clonotype: A read error is possible here, since a much larger clone lies one base away. This chain connects TRBV28 to TRBJ2-7, with D uncertain. V was clipped by 10 bases and J by 6 bases, with 13 bases between them. The CDR3 has 11 amino acids. The V gene's germline CDR1 is MDHEN and CDR2 SYDVKM. The CDR3 reads CATFDGCEQYF. The CDR3 DNA sequence: TGTGCCACCTTTGACGGATGCGAGCAGTACTTC.

The V call is TRBV28, the J call TRBJ1-5; 12 bases fit TRBD1. This CDR3 spans 17 amino acids. Germline CDR1 and CDR2: MDHEN and SYDVKM. V lost 8 bases and J lost 4; bases outside the gene matches: 12. The CDR3 region is CASAPAGTGGANQPQHF. The CDR3 DNA reads as TGTGCCAGCGCTCCAGCCGGGACAGGGGGCGCGAATCAGCCCCAGCATTTT.

This clonotype was seen repeatedly, ten times or more. The chain combines TRBV6-5 with TRBJ2-7, with 15 bases that match TRBD2. CDR3 length: 15 residues. Germline V lookup: CDR1 MNHEY, CDR2 SVGAGI. The V and J ends lost 5 bases and 6 bases, in that order; junction bases with no gene match: 5. The CDR3 DNA reads TGTGCCAGCAGTGTGATGGGACTAGCGGGAGGCGAGCAGTACTTC. Protein: CASSVMGLAGGEQYF.

This clonotype was observed a few times. Being one base from a much bigger clone, this may be a read error. CDR3 amino acids: CASSLGQGTNTQYF. The CDR3 DNA reads TGTGCCAGCAGCTTAGGGCAGGGTACTAATACGCAGTATTTT. V gene TRBV11-2 combines with J gene TRBJ2-3; D possibly corresponds to TRBD1 (5 bases). The V end lost 1 base, the J end lost 7 bases, and 12 bases lay between the germline ends. Looked up from germline, CDR1 is SGHAT and CDR2 is FQNNGV. The CDR3 length is 14 residues.

A note on this clonotype: The junction and the germline gene differ at one end; a read error may be behind it. The J gene is TRBJ2-5, the V gene TRBV7-7, with 11 bases aligning to TRBD2. The CDR3 covers 15 residues. Germline CDR1 reads SSHAT; CDR2 reads FNYEAQ (reference sequence). The CDR3 nucleotides are TGTGCTAGCAGCCCAGGGACTAGCGGCCAGGAGACCCAGCACTTC. Protein product: CASSPGTSGQETQHF.

This clonotype has at least ten counts. The rearrangement links TRBV18 to TRBJ1-5; 12 nucleotides match TRBD1. The V segment lost 5 bases and the J segment 13 bases; nucleotides outside the gene matches: 9. CDR3 size: 14 residues. Germline CDR1 is KGHSH and CDR2 is LQKENI. The CDR3, as DNA: TGTGCCAGCTCAGCTCCGGGACAGGGGGCTTCTCAGCATTTT. Protein product: CASSAPGQGASQHF.

This clonotype was counted ten times or more. J is TRBJ2-3 and V is TRBV2; 13 bases are a match to TRBD2. The CDR3 contains 18 residues. Unmatched junction bases numbered 11, after V lost 6 bases and J lost 2 bases. Germline V gives CDR1 SNHLY, CDR2 FYNNEI. CDR3 DNA sequence: TGTGCCAGCAGCGAGCCGGGACTAGCGGGGCTATACACAGATACGCAGTATTTT. This translates into CASSEPGLAGLYTDTQYF.

The V gene is TRBV2, the J gene TRBJ2-2; TRBD1 agrees at 7 bases. In germline, CDR1 is SNHLY, CDR2 FYNNEI. V was pared by 4 bases and J by 7 bases, with 18 bases of the junction left unmatched. The CDR3 is made up of 18 amino acids. The CDR3 spells CASSGERQGRSYFGELFF. Written as DNA, the CDR3 is TGTGCCAGCAGTGGAGAGCGACAGGGTAGATCCTACTTCGGGGAGCTGTTTTTT.

This clonotype has ten or more counts. The chain carries TRBV4-3 and TRBJ1-2; D unresolved. Germline lookup yields CDR1 LGHNA and CDR2 YSLEER. This CDR3 region has 15 residues. Trimming removed 0 bases from V and 7 bases from J, with 15 bases in between. CDR3 loop: CASSQERAGMSGYTF. The CDR3 nucleotides read TGCGCCAGCAGCCAAGAGAGGGCAGGAATGAGTGGCTACACCTTC.

This clonotype occurred many times. This chain links TRBV19 with TRBJ2-2; D uncertain. V was clipped by 5 bases and J by 5 bases, with 15 bases between them. In germline, CDR1 is LNHDA, CDR2 SQIVND (reference sequence). The CDR3 has 15 residues. The CDR3 DNA reads as TGTGCCAGTAGTTTAATCCCTTTGCGGACCGGGGAGCTGTTTTTT. This codes for CASSLIPLRTGELFF. Full variable domain (outside the CDR3, taken from reference TRBV19 and TRBJ2-2): DGGITQSPKYLFRKEGQNVTLSCEQNLNHDAMYWYRQDPGQGLRLIYYSQIVNDFQKGDIAEGYSVSREKKESFPLTVTSAQKNPTAFYLCASSLIPLRTGELFFGEGSRLTVL.